This T cell receptor beta chain appears in the sequencing data of a study of spatial heterogeneity in lung cancer. TCRdb reprocessed the 5' RACE reads via MiXCR and lists one record per CDR3 protein. The table records approximately 3,100 distinct CDR3 sequences, approximately 17% of them present only once. CDR1 and CDR2 (germline): SQVTM, ANQGSEA. Trimming took 4 bases from V and 2 from J, leaving 9 bases between them. The CDR3 contains 14 residues. The time point here: sample taken at primary tumor resection. Extraction of whole RNA from tumor, nontumor lung or frozen PBMC preceded unsorted sequencing. A few counts support this clonotype.

The sequences come from normal lung tissue next to the tumor, collected at surgery. This clonotype originated in a female donor with early-stage non-small cell lung cancer. The rearrangement links TRBV29-1 to TRBJ2-6; D possibly corresponds to TRBD2 (6 bases). CDR3 coding DNA: TGCAGCGTTGGCGGCGGGACTGGGGCCAACGTCCTGACTTTC. Translating gives CSVGGGTGANVLTF.